This T cell receptor beta chain was identified during a study of vaccination effects on CD4 cells after COVID-19. Regarding this clone: Its antigen is undetermined.

After expansion with viral peptide pools in the ViraFEST assay, antigen-specific CD4+ T cells were sequenced. An approximately ten-day culture period preceded the isolation of CD4+ T cells. Nucleocapsid antibodies were negative in the vaccine recipients, who had never had SARS-CoV-2 infection. Culturing of 1.5 million to 2.5 million PBMC per well took place with roughly 9.4 IU/ml IL-2 and about 9.3 ug/ml peptides. The CDR3 extends over 14 amino acids. The germline CDR1 and CDR2 sequences are SNHLY and FYNNEI. V dropped 6 bases and J dropped 1; count of bases not matched to a gene: 4. Sequencing was performed with immunoSEQ multiplex PCR; in TCRdb, only in-frame clones are kept and a portion is missing. The table records about 23,000 clones, roughly 76% of them present only once.

This material consisted of CD4+ T cells from PBMCs cultured with SARS-CoV-2 spike peptides, taken before COVID-19 vaccination. The chain is built from TRBV2 and TRBJ2-3, with 7 bases aligning to TRBD1. This TCR came from a human donor who received a COVID-19 vaccine. The CDR3 DNA follows: TGTGCCAGCAGCACAGGGGTAGGCACAGATACGCAGTATTTT. It codes for CASSTGVGTDTQYF.